Listed here is a single TCR beta chain. Each subset's genomic DNA was shared equally among a number of immunoSEQ plates. Using immunoSEQ multiplex PCR, the repertoire was profiled, and TCRdb retains in-frame clones only, with some absent. There are about 2.4 million clones in the sample; 93% occur only once, and about 0.38% lies in the top ten. In the CD4+ fraction, cells were divided into CD45RA+ naive and CD45RA-negative memory subsets. The entry originates in a study of shared clonotypes between healthy human individuals. The CDR3 extends over 10 amino acids. V dropped 3 bases and J dropped 11 bases, with 10 bases sitting between them. Per germline, CDR1 DFQATT and CDR2 SNEGSKA (reference sequence).

The rearrangement uses TRBV20-1 and TRBJ1-1; D ambiguous. The specimen sequenced was naive CD4+ T cells from PBMCs. This sample's subset: CD45RA+ positively selected. The sequence derives from a man between 18 and 29 years old in good health. Some clones in this sample may be carry-over from other donors' samples. The CDR3 spells CSASREWAFF. The CDR3 DNA reads as TGCAGTGCTAGTCGGGAGTGGGCTTTCTTT.